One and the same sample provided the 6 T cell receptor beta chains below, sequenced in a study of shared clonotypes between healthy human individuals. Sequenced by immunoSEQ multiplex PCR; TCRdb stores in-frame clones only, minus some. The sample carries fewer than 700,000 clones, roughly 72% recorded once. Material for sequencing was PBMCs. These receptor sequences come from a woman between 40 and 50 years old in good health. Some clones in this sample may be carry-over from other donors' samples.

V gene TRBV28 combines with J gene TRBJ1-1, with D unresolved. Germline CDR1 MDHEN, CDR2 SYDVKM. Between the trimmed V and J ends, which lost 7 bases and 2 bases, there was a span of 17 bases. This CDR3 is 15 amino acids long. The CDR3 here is CASIRSWEPNTEAFF. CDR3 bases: TGTGCCAGCATTCGTTCGTGGGAGCCTAACACTGAAGCTTTCTTT.

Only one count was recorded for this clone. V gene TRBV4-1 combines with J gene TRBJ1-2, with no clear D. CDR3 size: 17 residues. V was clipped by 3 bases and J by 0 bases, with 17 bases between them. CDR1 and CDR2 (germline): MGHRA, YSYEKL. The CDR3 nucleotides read TGCGCCAGCAGCCATCCATCTGGAAGGGATTCTAACTATGGCTACACCTTC. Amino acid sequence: CASSHPSGRDSNYGYTF.

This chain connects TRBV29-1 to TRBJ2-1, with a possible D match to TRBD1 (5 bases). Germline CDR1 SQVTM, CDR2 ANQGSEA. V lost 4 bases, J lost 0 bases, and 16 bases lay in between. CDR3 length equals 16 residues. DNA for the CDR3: TGCAGCGTTGTGTTCTGGGATAGGGGCTCCTACAATGAGCAGTTCTTC. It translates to CSVVFWDRGSYNEQFF.

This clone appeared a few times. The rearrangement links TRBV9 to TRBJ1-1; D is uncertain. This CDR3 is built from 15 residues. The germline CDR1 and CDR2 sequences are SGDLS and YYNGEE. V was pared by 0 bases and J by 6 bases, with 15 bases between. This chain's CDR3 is CASSVEGKRVAEAFF. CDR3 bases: TGTGCCAGCAGCGTAGAAGGCAAAAGGGTCGCTGAAGCTTTCTTT. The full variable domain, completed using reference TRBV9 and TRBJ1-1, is DSGVTQTPKHLITATGQRVTLRCSPRSGDLSVYWYQQSLDQGLQFLIQYYNGEERAKGNILERFSAQQFPDLHSELNLSSLELGDSALYFCASSVEGKRVAEAFFGQGTRLTVV.

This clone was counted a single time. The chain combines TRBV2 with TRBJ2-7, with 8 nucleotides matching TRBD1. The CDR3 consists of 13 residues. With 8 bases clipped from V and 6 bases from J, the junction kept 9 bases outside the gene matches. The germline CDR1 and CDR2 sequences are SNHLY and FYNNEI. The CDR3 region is CASWRGTGGEQYF. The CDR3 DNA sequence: TGTGCCAGCTGGAGGGGGACAGGAGGCGAGCAGTACTTC.

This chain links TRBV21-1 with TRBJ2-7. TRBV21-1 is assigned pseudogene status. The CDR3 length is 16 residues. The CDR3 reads CASTDSTVKRGGGQYF. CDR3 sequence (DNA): TGTGCCAGCACGGACTCGACGGTGAAGAGGGGCGGCGGGCAGTACTTC.